This TCR beta chain was identified during a study of CD8+ T cells in alopecia areata. Study-wide context: Patients received oral tofacitinib, 5 to 10 mg twice daily, for moderate-to-severe alopecia areata.

In each case, RNA was isolated and then reverse transcribed into cDNA as the sequencing template. Data came from immunoSEQ multiplex PCR; TCRdb stores just in-frame clones and leaves some out. Here the sample spans about 140,000 clones, more than 85% being singletons. Treatment denoted: oral pan-JAK inhibitor, 5-10 mg twice daily. After removal of 0 bases from V and 5 bases from J, the junction contained 2 bases not matched to a gene. The CDR3 consists of 15 residues. The germline V gene has CDR1 MNHEY and CDR2 SMNVEV (reference sequence). This TCR was recovered from a human donor with alopecia areata. The chain combines TRBV27 with TRBJ1-1, with 11 bases matching TRBD1. Sequenced here: CD8+ T cells sorted from blood, sampled at week 4, from a patient treated with tofacitinib. DNA for the CDR3: TGTGCCAGCAGTTTATCAGGGACAGGGGGAACTGAAGCTTTCTTT. Protein sequence: CASSLSGTGGTEAFF.